What follows are 3 T cell receptor beta chains derived from one specimen sequenced in a study of tumor-infiltrating lymphocytes in localized non-small cell lung cancer. Assay used: immunoSEQ multiplex PCR; TCRdb lists only in-frame clones, some missing. This table has under 8,000 clones, around two thirds appearing once. Material: uninvolved lung tissue not adjacent to the tumor. Receptors were obtained from a human donor with non-small cell lung cancer.

The gene calls are TRBV10-3 and TRBJ2-7; D unresolved. This CDR3 region has 12 residues. Germline loops: CDR1 ENHRY, CDR2 SYGVKD. The V gene lost 2 bases and the J gene lost 5 bases, with 7 bases spanning the gap. The CDR3 sequence is CAISEGSNEQYF. Here the CDR3 DNA reads TGTGCCATCAGTGAGGGTTCAAACGAGCAGTACTTC.

J is TRBJ1-2 and V is TRBV6-5, with 12 positions matching TRBD1. CDR3 length equals 13 residues. Germline trimming cut 5 bases from V and 7 bases from J; bases unmatched to any gene: 2. Germline V gives CDR1 MNHEY, CDR2 SVGAGI. The CDR3 DNA reads TGTGCCAGCAGTGGGACAGGGGGCGGTGGCTACACCTTC. Translating gives CASSGTGGGGYTF.

By sample share, this clone is medium-sized. The chain employs TRBV5-6 and TRBJ2-6; possibly TRBD1 for D (5 bases). The CDR3 sequence is 19 residues long. V was clipped by 0 bases and J by 2 bases, with 18 bases between them. Germline V gives CDR1 SGHDT, CDR2 YYEEEE. CDR3 region: CASSLVGGSPGTGANVLTF. The CDR3 nucleotides are TGTGCCAGCAGCTTGGTAGGCGGCAGCCCAGGGACTGGGGCCAACGTCCTGACTTTC.